This entry lists 26 T cell receptor beta chains sequenced from one sample in a study of T cell responses to AZD1222 COVID-19 vaccine. The data were produced by immunoSEQ multiplex PCR, yet TCRdb's version contains in-frame clones alone and is incomplete. This table holds around 120,000 clones, roughly nine tenths found once. Sequenced material: peripheral blood, taken on day 0 of AZD1222 vaccination. The receptors were gathered from an adult in good health.

This chain uses TRBV6-1 with TRBJ2-4, with D perhaps TRBD2 (6 bases). CDR1 and CDR2 (germline): MNHNS, SASEGT. The CDR3 extends over 14 amino acids. Deletions cut 2 bases from V and 6 bases from J, with 11 bases between. CDR3 protein: CASSEMGGGNIQYF. CDR3 in DNA: TGTGCCAGCAGTGAAATGGGGGGTGGAAACATTCAGTACTTC.

The chain couples TRBV10-1 to TRBJ2-7; TRBD1 matches 7 bases. The CDR3 sequence is 14 residues long. V gave up 6 bases and J gave up 4 bases; unmatched junction bases: 9. Germline CDR1 is WNHNN and CDR2 is SYGVQD (reference sequence). The CDR3 DNA is TGCGCCAGCAGCTCGTCCGGGACAGTTTACGAGCAGTACTTC. Residues: CASSSSGTVYEQYF.

This rearrangement joins TRBV28 to TRBJ1-1; D might be TRBD1 (5 bases). The CDR3 spans 14 residues. In germline, CDR1 is MDHEN, CDR2 SYDVKM. V dropped 7 bases and J dropped 0 bases, with 12 bases sitting between them. CDR3 DNA: TGTGCCAGCACCCAGGGAGGGGTGAACACTGAAGCTTTCTTT. This translates into CASTQGGVNTEAFF.

The genes are TRBV10-3 and TRBJ2-1, with 9 positions matching TRBD1. From germline, CDR1 is ENHRY and CDR2 SYGVKD. Trimming took 5 bases from V and 7 from J; bases not matched to a gene: 3. The CDR3 is made up of 13 amino acids. The CDR3 DNA sequence: TGTGCCATCAGTTTCGGACAGGGGAATGAGCAGTTCTTC. Amino acid sequence: CAISFGQGNEQFF.

The J gene is TRBJ1-5, the V gene TRBV11-2, with D uncertain. This CDR3 is 14 amino acids long. The germline V gene encodes CDR1 SGHAT and CDR2 FQNNGV. V lost 1 base and J lost 4, with 8 bases in between. CDR3 coding DNA: TGTGCCAGCAGCTTAGTAGGCGCTAATCAGCCCCAGCATTTT. As protein: CASSLVGANQPQHF.

As concerns this clone: Because the CDR3's place on the DNA is in doubt, the DNA is left out and the CDR3 is given as listed by TCRdb. This chain connects TRBV21-1 to TRBJ2-6; the table calls TRBD1, which could not be checked here. TRBV21-1 is assigned pseudogene status. 17 amino acids form the CDR3, both terminal residues included. The chain's CDR3 is CASSIGTVASGANVLTF.

This clone was observed once. The rearrangement uses TRBV6-4 and TRBJ2-1; TRBD1 aligns across 9 bases. CDR3 size: 15 residues. CDR1 and CDR2 (germline): MRHNA, SNTAGT. Trimming removed 4 bases from V and 6 bases from J; junction bases left unmatched: 7. The CDR3 is CASSVDRGVGNEQFF. In DNA, the CDR3 is TGTGCCAGCAGTGTCGACAGGGGGGTCGGCAATGAGCAGTTCTTC.

The J gene is TRBJ2-3, the V gene TRBV19; D gene ambiguous. The CDR3 is 13 residues long. The germline gives CDR1 LNHDA, CDR2 SQIVND (reference sequence). Trimming cost V 0 bases and J 5 bases, with 6 bases left between them. The CDR3 spells CASSIDRGDTQYF. The CDR3 DNA reads TGTGCCAGTAGTATAGATCGTGGAGATACGCAGTATTTT.

The rearrangement joins TRBV14 to TRBJ2-3; 9 nucleotides line up with TRBD2. CDR3 length: 18 residues. Germline CDR1 and CDR2: SGHDN and FVKESK. V lost 0 bases, J lost 1 base, and 8 bases stayed unmatched. DNA for the CDR3: TGTGCCAGCAGCCAAGAGGAACCTCTAGCGGGACGCACAGATACGCAGTATTTT. This codes for CASSQEEPLAGRTDTQYF.

The V call is TRBV9, the J call TRBJ1-6; 7 bases are a match to TRBD1. The CDR3 contains 14 residues. Germline loops: CDR1 SGDLS, CDR2 YYNGEE. V trimming: 3 bases; J trimming: 7 bases; junction bases outside the gene matches: 4. CDR3 coding DNA: TGTGCCAGCAGCGCCGGGACAGCGAATTCACCCCTCCACTTT. This translates into CASSAGTANSPLHF.

The rearrangement links TRBV4-1 to TRBJ1-1; TRBD1 aligns across 8 bases. V was pared by 0 bases and J by 4 bases, with 4 bases of the junction left unmatched. CDR1 is MGHRA and CDR2 is YSYEKL in the germline V gene. CDR3 length: 15 residues. For the CDR3, the DNA is TGCGCCAGCAGCCAAGAGTTAACAGGGGGCACTGAAGCTTTCTTT. Its translation: CASSQELTGGTEAFF.

V is TRBV10-2 and J is TRBJ2-7; D is unclear. Trimming removed 2 bases from V and 5 bases from J, with 4 bases in between. Germline V gives CDR1 WSHSY, CDR2 SAAADI. The CDR3 consists of 11 residues. CDR3 coding DNA: TGCGCCAGCAGTGAGCTACACGAGCAGTACTTC. Translated, it gives CASSELHEQYF.

CDR3 nucleotide sequence: TGTGCCAGCAGCGTCGACCGGGATTCACCCCTCCACTTT. Translated, it gives CASSVDRDSPLHF. The J gene is TRBJ1-6, the V gene TRBV7-3; D remains ambiguous. Germline CDR1 and CDR2: SGHTA and FQGTGA. Trimming removed 5 bases from V and 8 bases from J, with 10 bases in between. This CDR3 spans 13 amino acids.

The V call is TRBV11-3, the J call TRBJ2-5; TRBD1 aligns across 7 bases. The CDR3 runs 14 residues. J gave up 4 bases and V 2 bases, and 4 bases lay outside the gene matches. CDR1 and CDR2 (germline): SGHNT, YENEEA. CDR3 sequence reads: CASSLTGVAETQYF. Here the CDR3 DNA reads TGTGCCAGCAGCTTAACAGGGGTGGCAGAGACCCAGTACTTC.

V and J are TRBV5-1 and TRBJ1-6; D is unresolved. This CDR3 contains 17 residues. The germline CDR1 and CDR2 sequences are SGHRS and YFSETQ. V gave up 0 bases and J gave up 0 bases, with 10 bases separating them. The CDR3 protein is CASSLETQSSYNSPLHF. The CDR3 bases are TGCGCCAGCAGCTTGGAGACACAAAGCTCCTATAATTCACCCCTCCACTTT.

In this sample, this clone turned up once. The V call is TRBV28, the J call TRBJ2-7; D is uncertain. Germline CDR1 and CDR2: MDHEN and SYDVKM. Trimming shortened V by 4 bases and J by 7 bases, and 14 bases separated the two germline ends. The CDR3 sequence is 13 residues long. The CDR3 nucleotides read TGTGCCAGCAGTTCGGCGCCTGGGGTTGAGCAGTACTTC. Encoded protein: CASSSAPGVEQYF.

The chain recombines TRBV28 with TRBJ2-1; maybe TRBD2 (5 bases). CDR1 MDHEN and CDR2 SYDVKM come from the germline V gene. Trimming took off 6 bases at V and 0 bases at J, with 12 bases between the two ends. The CDR3 length is 15 residues. CDR3 DNA: TGTGCCAGCAGCATCCTAGGGAGCTCCTACAATGAGCAGTTCTTC. This gives the protein CASSILGSSYNEQFF.

This chain uses TRBV29-1 with TRBJ2-2, with TRBD2 identical over 15 bases. Per the germline V gene, CDR1 is SQVTM and CDR2 is ANQGSEA. This CDR3 spans 17 amino acids. Germline trimming cut 6 bases from V and 0 bases from J; bases unmatched to any gene: 5. The CDR3 DNA is TGCAGCGTGAGGACTAGCGGGAGGGCAACGAACACCGGGGAGCTGTTTTTT. Its translation: CSVRTSGRATNTGELFF.

The chain combines TRBV5-1 with TRBJ1-3; D is perhaps TRBD1 (5 bases). The V and J ends lost 1 base and 4 bases respectively, with 6 bases between them. The germline gives CDR1 SGHRS, CDR2 YFSETQ. The CDR3 covers 13 residues. CDR3 sequence (DNA): TGCGCCAGCAGCTTGAACAGGGGAAACACCATATATTTT. Protein product: CASSLNRGNTIYF.

This chain uses TRBV7-2 with TRBJ2-1; a weak D match, TRBD2 (6 bases). V shed 5 bases and J shed 4 bases, with 15 bases lying between them. This CDR3 is built from 15 residues. Germline CDR1 and CDR2: SGHTA and FQGNSA. The CDR3 DNA follows: TGTGCCAGCAGCATCCGGGATAGCGGTTACAATGAGCAGTTCTTC. It encodes CASSIRDSGYNEQFF.

Regarding this clone: Compared with germline, one end of the junction differs, possibly owing to a read error. V is TRBV12-3 or TRBV12-4 and J is TRBJ1-2; 9 bases match TRBD1. This CDR3 contains 12 residues. CDR3 sequence reads: CASSPDRGLCAF. The CDR3 DNA reads as TGTGCCAGCAGTCCGGACAGGGGCCTTTGTGCCTTC.

The chain is built from TRBV27 and TRBJ1-6; no reliable D call. With 7 bases removed from V and 0 bases from J, the gap between germline ends came to 7 bases. The CDR3 is 14 amino acids. Germline V CDR1 and CDR2: MNHEY, SMNVEV (reference sequence). CDR3 protein: CASMDSSYNSPLHF. The CDR3 nucleotides read TGTGCCAGCATGGATAGCTCCTATAATTCACCCCTCCACTTT.

The V gene is TRBV24-1, the J gene TRBJ2-7; no definite D call. Germline V gene lookup returns CDR1 KGHDR and CDR2 SFDVKD. V shed 4 bases and J shed 2 bases, with 11 bases lying between them. The CDR3 covers 14 residues. CDR3 region: CATSDPDRTYEQYF. In DNA form, the CDR3 reads TGTGCCACCAGTGACCCCGATAGGACCTACGAGCAGTACTTC.

CDR3 DNA sequence: TGTGCCAGCAGTCCGCCGTTGAGGGGGGGGGCCAACGTCCTGACTTTC. This gives the protein CASSPPLRGGANVLTF. This chain joins TRBV28 and TRBJ2-6, with D maybe TRBD1 (6 bases). Trimming shortened V by 5 bases and J by 4 bases, and 15 bases separated the two germline ends. The CDR3 totals 16 residues. The germline V gene encodes CDR1 MDHEN and CDR2 SYDVKM.

This chain links TRBV30 with TRBJ1-2, with TRBD1 identical over 8 bases. The junction had 5 bases not matched to a gene; V was cut back by 3 bases and J by 5 bases. Germline CDR1 reads GTSNPN; CDR2 reads SVGIG (reference sequence). This CDR3 is built from 13 residues. The CDR3 here is CAWRLQGEYGYTF. The CDR3 bases are TGTGCCTGGAGGTTACAGGGGGAGTATGGCTACACCTTC.

The chain has TRBV4-1 and TRBJ2-7; perhaps D is TRBD1 or TRBD2 (5 bases each). This CDR3 comprises 14 residues. Per the germline V gene, CDR1 is MGHRA and CDR2 is YSYEKL. With 1 base removed from V and 6 bases from J, the gap between germline ends came to 13 bases. The CDR3 nucleotides read TGCGCCAGCAGCCAAGTGTCTAGCCAGGGCGAGCAGTACTTC. It yields the protein CASSQVSSQGEQYF.